Below are 28 T cell receptor beta chains sequenced from a single sample in a study of T cells after yellow fever vaccination. TCRdb independently ran MiXCR on the 5' RACE reads; one entry per CDR3 protein. The repertoire holds under 150,000 distinct CDR3 sequences, with roughly 15% as singletons. The sequencing used CD8+ T cells sorted from PBMCs, collected 5 days after the yellow fever booster vaccination. These receptors were obtained from a young man who received the YFV17D yellow fever vaccine.

This clonotype turned up a few times. The J gene is TRBJ1-2, the V gene TRBV5-1; D remains ambiguous. Per the germline V gene, CDR1 is SGHRS and CDR2 is YFSETQ. V gave up 0 bases and J gave up 8 bases, with 11 bases separating them. The CDR3 sequence is 13 residues long. As DNA, the CDR3 is TGCGCCAGCAGCTTGGCAGGATCGAAAGGCTACACCTTC. Translated, it gives CASSLAGSKGYTF.

In this sample, this clonotype turned up many times. The V and J genes are TRBV5-4 and TRBJ2-3, with D unresolved. From germline, CDR1 is SGHNT and CDR2 YYREEE (reference sequence). The germline V and J ends were trimmed by 2 bases and 4 bases, with 5 bases remaining between them. The CDR3 covers 12 residues. The CDR3 nucleotides are TGTGCCAGCAGCTTTAATTCAGATACGCAGTATTTT. It translates to CASSFNSDTQYF. Variable domain in full (rest from reference TRBV5-4 and TRBJ2-3): ETGVTQSPTHLIKTRGQQVTLRCSSQSGHNTVSWYQQALGQGPQFIFQYYREEENGRGNFPPRFSGLQFPNYSSELNVNALELDDSALYLCASSFNSDTQYFGPGTRLTVL.

V usage is TRBV4-1 and J usage is TRBJ1-5; TRBD1 agrees at 7 bases. CDR1 MGHRA and CDR2 YSYEKL come from the germline V gene. The trim removed 5 bases at V and 8 bases at J, leaving 9 bases unmatched. The CDR3 consists of 14 residues. CDR3 in amino acids: CASSGQADSKPQHF. CDR3 in DNA: TGCGCCAGCAGCGGACAGGCGGATTCAAAGCCCCAGCATTTT.

This clonotype was observed a handful of times. The chain joins TRBV4-1 to TRBJ2-3; a possible D gene is TRBD2 (6 bases). With 3 bases removed from V and 5 bases from J, the gap between germline ends came to 18 bases. Germline assignment: CDR1 MGHRA and CDR2 YSYEKL. The CDR3 is 16 amino acids. The CDR3 is CASSQRRLVEVDTQYF. DNA for the CDR3: TGCGCCAGCAGCCAGAGACGACTAGTCGAAGTAGATACGCAGTATTTT.

In this sample, this clonotype turned up a few times. The chain employs TRBV25-1 and TRBJ1-1, with TRBD1 as a possible D gene (6 bases). Germline V gives CDR1 MGHDK, CDR2 SYGVNS. The CDR3 consists of 14 residues. V was clipped by 2 bases and J by 0 bases, with 7 bases between them. The CDR3: CASSETGMNTEAFF. CDR3 in DNA: TGTGCCAGCAGTGAAACAGGGATGAACACTGAAGCTTTCTTT.

The chain uses TRBV29-1 and TRBJ2-7; tentatively, D is TRBD1 (6 bases). There are 13 residues in the CDR3. Germline V gene data show CDR1 as SQVTM and CDR2 as ANQGSEA. V was pared by 8 bases and J by 3 bases, with 17 bases between. Written as DNA, the CDR3 is TGCAGCATCATTCCGACAGGCCACTACGAGCAGTACTTC. Amino acids: CSIIPTGHYEQYF.

This clonotype was seen more than once but under ten times. The chain recombines TRBV6-2 or TRBV6-3 with TRBJ2-1; tentatively, D is TRBD1 (6 bases). The CDR3 has 13 amino acids. Germline V gene data show CDR1 as MNHEY and CDR2 as SVGEGT. V was cut by 4 bases and J by 9 bases, with 13 bases left in between. The CDR3 sequence: CASSSDRLAEQFF. DNA for the CDR3: TGTGCCAGCAGTTCCGACAGGTTGGCTGAGCAGTTCTTC.

The chain has TRBV12-3 or TRBV12-4 and TRBJ2-5, with 9 bases matching TRBD1. The trim removed 6 bases at V and 3 bases at J, leaving 8 bases unmatched. The CDR3 covers 15 residues. CDR3 sequence reads: CASSRGQGFEETQYF. Written as DNA, the CDR3 is TGTGCCAGCAGCCGTGGACAGGGGTTCGAAGAGACCCAGTACTTC.

The sample holds a few counts of this clonotype. V is TRBV12-3 or TRBV12-4 and J is TRBJ2-7; D tentatively reads TRBD1 or TRBD2 (6 bases each). Trimming cost V 7 bases and J 0 bases, with 16 bases left between them. The CDR3 extends over 15 amino acids. For the CDR3, the DNA is TGTGCCAGCACCTGGGGGGCGGCAAGCTCCTACGAGCAGTACTTC. Translated, it gives CASTWGAASSYEQYF.

This clonotype showed up just once. This rearrangement joins TRBV7-6 to TRBJ2-2, with no clear D. This CDR3 region has 14 residues. Germline CDR1 SGHVS, CDR2 FNYEAQ. V was clipped by 5 bases and J by 3 bases, with 10 bases between them. The CDR3 region is CASSQTPDTGELFF. CDR3 nucleotides: TGTGCCAGCAGCCAAACGCCGGACACCGGGGAGCTGTTTTTT. The variable domain in full, completed from reference TRBV7-6 and TRBJ2-2, reads GAGVSQSPRYKVTKRGQDVALRCDPISGHVSLYWYRQALGQGPEFLTYFNYEAQQDKSGLPNDRFSAERPEGSISTLTIQRTEQRDSAMYRCASSQTPDTGELFFGEGSRLTVL.

This chain uses TRBV7-6 with TRBJ2-1; D tentatively fits TRBD1 or TRBD2 (5 bases each). Germline V gene data show CDR1 as SGHVS and CDR2 as FNYEAQ. This CDR3 comprises 19 residues. V lost 1 base and J 3 bases, leaving 22 bases between the germline ends. The CDR3 DNA reads as TGTGCCAGCAGCTTAGGGTCTCGGGGCCCGGAAGATTTCTACAATGAGCAGTTCTTC. It yields the protein CASSLGSRGPEDFYNEQFF.

The chain couples TRBV4-1 to TRBJ2-1; 12 bases agree with TRBD2. The CDR3 spans 17 residues. Germline CDR1 MGHRA, CDR2 YSYEKL. With 3 bases clipped from V and 8 bases from J, the junction kept 11 bases outside the gene matches. The CDR3 sequence is CASSHGLAGTAGYEQFF. CDR3 DNA sequence: TGCGCCAGCAGCCACGGACTAGCGGGGACCGCGGGATATGAGCAGTTCTTC.

This clonotype appeared a few times. The chain has TRBV4-1 and TRBJ2-7, with D perhaps TRBD2 (6 bases). The CDR3 is 15 amino acids. V lost 0 bases to trimming and J lost 0 bases, with 9 bases between them. Germline CDR1 MGHRA, CDR2 YSYEKL. The chain's CDR3 is CASSQDRGISYEQYF. The CDR3 bases are TGCGCCAGCAGCCAAGATCGGGGGATCTCCTACGAGCAGTACTTC.

This clonotype appeared a few times. The chain combines TRBV6-6 with TRBJ2-7; 11 nucleotides line up with TRBD2. Trimming took 5 bases from V and 0 from J; bases not matched to a gene: 6. This CDR3 has 16 amino acids. CDR1 and CDR2 from the germline V gene are MNHNY and SVGAGI (reference sequence). For the CDR3, the DNA is TGTGCCAGCAGTAATCCCGGGACTAGCGGCTCCTACGAGCAGTACTTC. This translates into CASSNPGTSGSYEQYF.

This clonotype was observed many times. J is TRBJ2-5 and V is TRBV6-2 or TRBV6-3; D unresolved. Trimming took 4 bases from V and 7 from J, leaving 13 bases between them. Germline CDR1 reads MNHEY; CDR2 reads SVGEGT. The CDR3 is made up of 13 amino acids. The CDR3 protein is CASSLGQRGTQYF. In nucleotides, the CDR3 is TGTGCCAGCAGTTTGGGCCAGCGCGGGACCCAGTACTTC.

The rearrangement joins TRBV27 to TRBJ2-7, with 13 nucleotides matching TRBD2. This CDR3 has 17 amino acids. V lost 6 bases and J lost 1; bases outside the gene matches: 9. CDR1 is MNHEY, CDR2 SMNVEV, per germline (reference sequence). The CDR3 loop reads CASSQTSGGPLSYEQYF. The CDR3 bases are TGTGCCAGCAGCCAGACTAGCGGGGGGCCCCTTTCCTACGAGCAGTACTTC.

The chain is built from TRBV6-2 or TRBV6-3 and TRBJ1-5; 8 nucleotides match TRBD1. Trimming at V came to 10 bases and at J to 6 bases, leaving 11 bases not matched to a gene. The CDR3 runs 14 residues. The germline gives CDR1 MNHEY, CDR2 SVGEGT. The CDR3 is CATTQTGAIQPQHF. CDR3 in DNA: TGTGCCACCACCCAGACAGGGGCAATTCAGCCCCAGCATTTT.

This clonotype was counted between two and nine times. The CDR3 protein is CAPPGRRGTYEQYV. CDR3 in DNA: TGCGCCCCTCCGGGCAGGCGAGGGACCTACGAGCAGTACGTC. The V call is TRBV23-1, the J call TRBJ2-7, with a tentative D call TRBD2 (5 bases). TRBV23-1 is placed among ORFs of uncertain function. Trimming took off 11 bases at V and 2 bases at J, with 19 bases between the two ends. The CDR3 length is 14 residues.

The V gene is TRBV6-4, the J gene TRBJ2-7; D unresolved. The germline V gene encodes CDR1 MRHNA and CDR2 SNTAGT. Trimming took off 7 bases at V and 3 bases at J, with 13 bases between the two ends. CDR3 length: 13 amino acids. The CDR3 spells CASTLDGFYEQYV. CDR3 nucleotide sequence: TGTGCCAGCACCCTTGACGGATTCTACGAGCAGTACGTC.

The chain employs TRBV27 and TRBJ2-7; D unresolved. Germline CDR1 MNHEY, CDR2 SMNVEV (reference sequence). V was shortened by 4 bases and J by 5 bases, with 12 bases between the two germline ends. This CDR3 is 13 amino acids long. The CDR3 loop is CASSSFSRDEQYV. The CDR3 region has the DNA TGTGCCAGCAGTTCCTTCTCCCGGGACGAGCAGTACGTC.

V and J are TRBV12-3 or TRBV12-4 and TRBJ2-1; 9 bases map to TRBD2. With V trimmed by 8 bases and J by 5 bases, 10 bases remained unmatched. The CDR3 is 15 residues long. CDR3 protein: CASELAGGRNNEQFF. The CDR3 DNA is TGTGCCAGCGAACTTGCGGGGGGGCGGAACAATGAGCAGTTCTTC.

This clonotype was recorded many times. The J gene is TRBJ2-1, the V gene TRBV4-1; 10 bases match TRBD2. The CDR3 contains 17 residues. In germline, CDR1 is MGHRA, CDR2 YSYEKL. V gave up 0 bases and J gave up 7 bases; unmatched junction bases: 9. The CDR3 DNA reads TGCGCCAGCAGCCAAGAAGGGGGGCTAGCGGGGGTTAATGAGCAGTTCTTC. This sequence encodes CASSQEGGLAGVNEQFF.

This clonotype was recorded a few times. The chain links TRBV6-2 or TRBV6-3 to TRBJ1-5; no definite D call. Trimming took 6 bases from V and 11 from J, leaving 14 bases between them. Germline-derived CDR1 and CDR2 are MNHEY and SVGEGT. This CDR3 spans 12 amino acids. CDR3 amino acids: CASSHPGTAQHF. The CDR3 DNA follows: TGTGCCAGCAGCCACCCGGGAACGGCCCAGCATTTT.

This clonotype was counted between two and nine times. The chain has TRBV5-4 and TRBJ2-1; D perhaps matches TRBD2 (6 bases). Trimming removed 3 bases from V and 8 bases from J, with 15 bases in between. The CDR3 is made up of 14 amino acids. Germline CDR1 is SGHNT and CDR2 is YYREEE (reference sequence). Here the CDR3 reads CASSSGWGEDEQFF. CDR3 DNA: TGTGCCAGCAGCTCCGGATGGGGGGAGGATGAGCAGTTCTTC. Complete variable domain (other parts from reference TRBV5-4 and TRBJ2-1): ETGVTQSPTHLIKTRGQQVTLRCSSQSGHNTVSWYQQALGQGPQFIFQYYREEENGRGNFPPRFSGLQFPNYSSELNVNALELDDSALYLCASSSGWGEDEQFFGPGTRLTVL.

This chain connects TRBV24-1 to TRBJ2-3; 10 nucleotides align to TRBD2. Germline V gene sequence: CDR1 KGHDR, CDR2 SFDVKD. The ends lost 7 bases at V and 5 bases at J; junction bases unmatched: 5. The CDR3 has 14 residues. CDR3 in DNA: TGTGCCACCAGGTCTAGCGGGGGCCTAGATACGCAGTATTTT. Its protein is CATRSSGGLDTQYF.

The chain uses TRBV4-1 and TRBJ2-7; the match to TRBD2 covers 15 bases. The CDR3 spans 15 residues. The V gene's germline CDR1 is MGHRA and CDR2 YSYEKL. V was clipped by 3 bases and J by 7 bases; unmatched bases: 4. CDR3 DNA: TGCGCCAGCAGCCATGGACTAGCGGGGGGGCTTGAGCAGTACTTC. Its protein is CASSHGLAGGLEQYF.

The rearrangement joins TRBV7-9 to TRBJ1-2, with D uncertain. The CDR3 runs to 15 residues. Trimming shortened V by 5 bases and J by 4 bases, and 17 bases separated the two germline ends. The germline V gene has CDR1 SEHNR and CDR2 FQNEAQ (reference sequence). CDR3 loop: CASSPDSGGGYGYTF. In DNA form, the CDR3 reads TGTGCCAGCAGCCCAGACTCAGGTGGAGGCTATGGCTACACCTTC.

In this sample, this clonotype turned up a few times. The J gene is TRBJ2-1, the V gene TRBV4-3, with 8 nucleotides matching TRBD2. There are 18 residues in the CDR3. The V segment lost 1 base and the J segment 4 bases; nucleotides outside the gene matches: 12. CDR1 is LGHNA and CDR2 is YSLEER in the germline V gene. The CDR3 protein is CASSQGARGAEIYNEQFF. The CDR3 region has the DNA TGCGCCAGCAGCCAAGGGGCGCGGGGGGCAGAAATTTACAATGAGCAGTTCTTC.